The 7 T cell receptor beta chains below all came from one sample that was sequenced in a study of human T cells and chemical hapten exposure. Specified time point: patch test 2, 6 weeks after DPC sensitization. Treatment: therapeutic diphenylcyclopropenone sensitization with weekly scalp DPC. One entry per CDR3 protein, called by TCRdb with MiXCR from the RACE reads. The repertoire holds some 96,000 distinct CDR3 sequences, with 9.3% as singletons. The sample in question was whole blood, obtained in connection with sensitization to the hapten diphenylcyclopropenone (DPC). The receptors derive from a woman aged 40 to 55 with alopecia areata. Some clones in this sample may be carry-over from other donors' samples.

This clonotype has a count of ten or more. The rearrangement links TRBV3-1 to TRBJ1-1; TRBD1 is a possible D gene (5 bases). V gave up 5 bases and J gave up 11 bases, with 18 bases separating them. Per the germline V gene, CDR1 is LGHDT and CDR2 is YNNKEL (reference sequence). CDR3 size: 13 residues. The CDR3 protein is CASSWKGSDPAFF. The CDR3 DNA sequence: TGTGCCAGCAGCTGGAAGGGGTCGGACCCGGCTTTCTTT.

This clonotype was seen only a few times. This chain uses TRBV5-1 with TRBJ2-1; D possibly corresponds to TRBD1 (6 bases). V lost 5 bases to trimming and J lost 5 bases, with 14 bases between them. This CDR3 has 14 residues. Germline values: CDR1 SGHRS, CDR2 YFSETQ. This CDR3 is CASSLGGYDNEQFF. In DNA form, the CDR3 reads TGCGCCAGCAGTCTTGGGGGCTACGACAATGAGCAGTTCTTC. Full variable domain (missing parts from reference TRBV5-1 and TRBJ2-1): KAGVTQTPRYLIKTRGQQVTLSCSPISGHRSVSWYQQTPGQGLQFLFEYFSETQRNKGNFPGRFSGRQFSNSRSEMNVSTLELGDSALYLCASSLGGYDNEQFFGPGTRLTVL.

This clonotype was seen ten or more times. The V and J genes are TRBV6-2 or TRBV6-3 and TRBJ2-7, with 7 bases that match TRBD2. Germline CDR1 is MNHEY and CDR2 is SVGEGT. The CDR3 runs to 13 residues. Unmatched junction bases numbered 3, after V lost 2 bases and J lost 5 bases. Written as DNA, the CDR3 is TGTGCCAGCAGTTACAGCGGGGCCCACGAGCAGTACTTC. It codes for CASSYSGAHEQYF.

This clonotype was picked up many times. This chain joins TRBV6-2 or TRBV6-3 and TRBJ2-4, with D unresolved. CDR3 length: 16 residues. Germline CDR1 and CDR2: MNHEY and SVGEGT. The V and J ends lost 6 bases and 0 bases respectively, with 15 bases between them. The DNA for the CDR3 is TGTGCCAGCAGCGTCGCCGAACTGCTAGCCAAAAACATTCAGTACTTC. Protein product: CASSVAELLAKNIQYF.

There are many counts of this clonotype. This chain links TRBV12-3 or TRBV12-4 with TRBJ2-7, with D unresolved. The V and J ends lost 2 bases and 3 bases respectively, with 5 bases between them. CDR3 length equals 12 residues. The CDR3 sequence is CASSLYSYEQYF. The CDR3, as DNA: TGTGCCAGCAGTTTATACAGCTACGAGCAGTACTTC.

This chain joins TRBV6-5 and TRBJ1-2; weak D call: TRBD1 (6 bases). With 4 bases removed from V and 7 bases from J, the gap between germline ends came to 10 bases. In germline, CDR1 is MNHEY, CDR2 SVGAGI. This CDR3 is built from 12 residues. For the CDR3, the DNA is TGTGCCAGCAGTTCCAGGGGCCTTGGCTACACCTTC. Protein product: CASSSRGLGYTF.

This chain joins TRBV29-1 and TRBJ2-1, with 7 positions matching TRBD2. V shed 0 bases and J 0 bases; nucleotides not matched to a gene: 11. The CDR3 loop spans 18 amino acids. CDR1 and CDR2 (germline): SQVTM, ANQGSEA. The CDR3 coding sequence is TGCAGCGTTGAAGACCTTACACACGGGGGGAGCTCCTACAATGAGCAGTTCTTC. Amino acid sequence: CSVEDLTHGGSSYNEQFF.